The clone carrying this T cell receptor beta chain appeared a single time. Germline-derived CDR1 and CDR2 are SGDLS and YYNGEE. The CDR3 runs to 17 residues. V lost 4 bases to trimming and J lost 2 bases; unmatched junction nucleotides: 8. Using immunoSEQ multiplex PCR, the repertoire was profiled, and TCRdb retains in-frame clones only, with some absent. There are more than 12,000 clones in the sample; 65% to 80% occur only once, and under 11% lies in the top ten. The sample is drawn from a study of ipilimumab plus nivolumab after autologous stem cell transplantation. The gene calls are TRBV9 and TRBJ2-6; 8 bases line up with TRBD2. Sequencing used PBMCs, obtained in a trial of ipilimumab plus nivolumab as post-transplant consolidation. The TCR was taken from a male donor with primary mediastinal lymphoma. CDR3 protein: CASSPGLGITGANVLTF. The CDR3, as DNA: TGTGCCAGCAGCCCGGGACTAGGAATCACTGGGGCCAACGTCCTGACTTTC.